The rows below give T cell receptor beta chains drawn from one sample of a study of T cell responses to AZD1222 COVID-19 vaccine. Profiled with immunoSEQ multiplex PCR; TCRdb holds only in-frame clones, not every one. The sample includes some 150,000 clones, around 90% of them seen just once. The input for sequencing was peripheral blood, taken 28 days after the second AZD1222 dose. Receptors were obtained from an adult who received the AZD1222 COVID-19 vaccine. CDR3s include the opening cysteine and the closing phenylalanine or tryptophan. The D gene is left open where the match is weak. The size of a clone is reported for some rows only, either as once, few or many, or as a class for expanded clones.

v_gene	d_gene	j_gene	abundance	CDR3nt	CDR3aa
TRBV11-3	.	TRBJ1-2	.	TGTGCCAGCAGCTTGTCAGGGCAATCTAACTATGGCTACACCTTC	CASSLSGQSNYGYTF
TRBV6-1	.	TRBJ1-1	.	TGTGCCAGCAGTGAAGCGGTGGCAGGATCTTCTGAAGCTTTCTTT	CASSEAVAGSSEAFF
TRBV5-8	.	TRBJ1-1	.	TGTGCCAGCAGCAGGGGACGTGAAGCTTTCTTT	CASSRGREAFF
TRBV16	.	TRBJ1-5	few	TGTGCCAGCAGCCGGACAGAGCTCAATCAGCCCCAGCATTTT	CASSRTELNQPQHF
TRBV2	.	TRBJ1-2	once	TGTGCCAGCAGTTTACAACCTTTACAGGGTGGAGGCTACACCTTC	CASSLQPLQGGGYTF
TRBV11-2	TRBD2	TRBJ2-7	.	TGTGCCAGCAGCTTAGATCGGACTAGCATCTACGAGCAGTACTTC	CASSLDRTSIYEQYF
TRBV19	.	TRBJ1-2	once	TGTGCCAGTAGTCTAGGACTACACGGCTACACCTTC	CASSLGLHGYTF
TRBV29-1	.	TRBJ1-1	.	TGCAGCGCACAGGGCACGAACACTGAAGCTTTCTTT	CSAQGTNTEAFF
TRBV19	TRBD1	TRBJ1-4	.	TGTGCCAGTAGTGTGGGACAGGGGGCTAAGGCTAATGAAAAACTGTTTTTT	CASSVGQGAKANEKLFF
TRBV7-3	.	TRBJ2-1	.	TGTGCCAGCAGCCTCGACACAGGGTACAATGAGCAGTTCTTC	CASSLDTGYNEQFF
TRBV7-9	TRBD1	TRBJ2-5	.	TGTGCCAGCAGCTTATTGGACAGGGGCCCAAGGGAGACCCAGTACTTC	CASSLLDRGPRETQYF
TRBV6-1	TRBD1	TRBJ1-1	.	TGTGCCAGCAGTGAAGTCGGGACAGTGAACACTGAAGCTTTCTTT	CASSEVGTVNTEAFF
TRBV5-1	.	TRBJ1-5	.	TGCGCCAGCAGCTTGGGAGGGCAGAACTTTCAGCCCCAGCATTTT	CASSLGGQNFQPQHF
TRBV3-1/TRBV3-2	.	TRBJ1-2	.	TGTGCCAGCAGCCCTGAGGGTAACTATGGCTACACCTTC	CASSPEGNYGYTF
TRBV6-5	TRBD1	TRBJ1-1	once	TGTGCCAGCAGCCGGGACAGGGGGCGCGACGCTGAAGCTTTCTTT	CASSRDRGRDAEAFF
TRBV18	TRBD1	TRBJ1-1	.	TGTGCCAGCTCACAACACAGGGGAGACTCCACTGAAGCTTTCTTT	CASSQHRGDSTEAFF
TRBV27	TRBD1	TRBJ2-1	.	TGTGCCAGCAGTTCCGGGACAGGGGCCTACAATGAGCAGTTCTTC	CASSSGTGAYNEQFF
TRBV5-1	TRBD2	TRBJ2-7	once	TGCGCCAGCAGCTTGTGGGGCGGGGGCTACGAGCAGTACTTC	CASSLWGGGYEQYF
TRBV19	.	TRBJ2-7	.	TGTGCCAGTAGTATTACGTCGGACGGGATCTACGAGCAGTACTTC	CASSITSDGIYEQYF
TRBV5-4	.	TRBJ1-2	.	TGTGCCAGCAGCTACCCGGACAGTAACTATGGCTACACCTTC	CASSYPDSNYGYTF
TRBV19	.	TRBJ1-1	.	TGTGCCAGTAGGGCCAACCCGAACGTTTGGACTGAAGCTTTCTTT	CASRANPNVWTEAFF
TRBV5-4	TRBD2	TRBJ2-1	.	TGTGCCAGCAGCTTCGCTAGCGGATATGAGCAGTTCTTC	CASSFASGYEQFF
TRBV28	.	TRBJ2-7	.	TGTGCCAGCAGTTTCCATTACGAGCAGTACTTC	CASSFHYEQYF
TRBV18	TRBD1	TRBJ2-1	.	TGTGCCAGCTCACCGGGACAGGGGGTCTACAATGAGCAGTTCTTC	CASSPGQGVYNEQFF
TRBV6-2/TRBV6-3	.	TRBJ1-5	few	TGTGCCAGCAACCCCGAGGGACATCAGCCCCAGCATTTT	CASNPEGHQPQHF
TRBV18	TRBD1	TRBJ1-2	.	TGTGCCAGCTCACCGCCGGGACAGAGTATATATGGCTACACCTTC	CASSPPGQSIYGYTF
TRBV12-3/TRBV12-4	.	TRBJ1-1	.	TGTGCCAGCGATGGGTCGGGGGGCACTGAAGCTTTCTTT	CASDGSGGTEAFF
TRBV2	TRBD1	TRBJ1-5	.	TGTGCCAGCAGGGAGGGACAGGGGATGGATCAGCCCCAGCATTTT	CASREGQGMDQPQHF
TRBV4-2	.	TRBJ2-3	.	TGTGCCAGCAGCCAAAACCTAGCGGATACGCAGTATTTT	CASSQNLADTQYF